This entry describes one T cell receptor (beta chain). Its target is unknown. Trimming at V came to 4 bases and at J to 4 bases, leaving 12 bases not matched to a gene. The CDR3 consists of 17 residues. Germline lookup yields CDR1 LNHDA and CDR2 SQIVND (reference sequence). Sequencing was at survey level. Methods used by the authors: The detection floor for productive clonotype frequency was 2.59 x 10-5. The table came from immunoSEQ multiplex PCR; TCRdb's copy has only in-frame clones and leaves some out. That table supplies the V and J calls and clone size; D and trimming were determined from the DNA. The sample shows 20,000 to 25,000 clones, 55% to 75% of them seen only once. These data originate in a study of STAT5B mutations in CD4+ large granular lymphocyte leukemia. Whole-study findings and limits: Main leukemic clonotypes were patient-specific, but about 25% appeared at low frequency elsewhere. 8/27 top patient clones versus 2/35 control clones were TRBV06-family.

The rearrangement uses TRBV19 and TRBJ1-1; TRBD1 matches 10 bases. The sample consisted of CD4+ T cells from blood buffy coats. This TCR derives from a human donor in good health. The CDR3 sequence is CASSTTRDRGVLTEAFF. The DNA of the CDR3 is TGTGCCAGTAGTACGACCCGGGACAGGGGAGTTCTCACTGAAGCTTTCTTT.